The T cell receptor beta chain described here comes from a study of blood T cell repertoires in COVID-19. The CDR3 length is 14 residues. Deletions cut 5 bases from V and 0 bases from J, with 7 bases between. Germline V gene sequence: CDR1 SGHTA, CDR2 FQGNSA. Repertoires were generated with immunoSEQ multiplex PCR, while TCRdb's copy carries only in-frame clones and drops some. The sample lists about 52,000 clones; over 80% were seen once. Sequencing was carried out using peripheral blood. The TCR sequence derives from a man aged 65 to 79 with active COVID-19. The J gene is TRBJ1-4, the V gene TRBV7-2; D uncertain. The CDR3 DNA sequence: TGTGCCAGCAGCCTGGCCTCAACTAATGAAAAACTGTTTTTT. Its protein is CASSLASTNEKLFF.